The rows below give T cell receptor beta chains drawn from one sample of a study of a mutant IDH1 vaccine in newly diagnosed glioma. Profiled with immunoSEQ multiplex PCR; TCRdb holds only in-frame clones, not every one. The sample lists tens of thousands of clones, about 91% occurring once. The input for sequencing was PBMCs, taken from a glioma patient treated with radiotherapy, temozolomide or both. These receptors were collected from a man aged 50 to 60 with glioma. The CDR3 runs from the conserved cysteine through the conserved F or W. The D gene is left open where the match is weak. Only part of the rows carry a size: once, few, many, or a class if the clone is expanded.

clone size: -; D gene: TRBD1; V gene: TRBV2; J gene: TRBJ2-7; CDR3 length: 14; CDR3 protein: CASNPGTGGYEQYF; CDR3 DNA: TGTGCCAGCAACCCCGGGACAGGGGGCTACGAGCAGTACTTC
clone size: once; D gene: -; V gene: TRBV7-3; J gene: TRBJ2-1; CDR3 length: 14; CDR3 protein: CASSLNLGGNEQFF; CDR3 DNA: TGTGCCAGCAGCTTAAATCTTGGGGGAAATGAGCAGTTCTTC
clone size: -; D gene: TRBD1; V gene: TRBV27; J gene: TRBJ2-1; CDR3 length: 11; CDR3 protein: CATDRGDEQFF; CDR3 DNA: TGTGCCACTGACAGGGGCGATGAGCAGTTCTTC
clone size: -; D gene: -; V gene: TRBV7-9; J gene: TRBJ2-4; CDR3 length: 15; CDR3 protein: CASSLNRVVENIQYF; CDR3 DNA: TGTGCCAGCAGCTTAAACAGGGTGGTGGAAAACATTCAGTACTTC
clone size: -; D gene: TRBD1; V gene: TRBV6-4; J gene: TRBJ1-1; CDR3 length: 15; CDR3 protein: CASNGQAGMNTEAFF; CDR3 DNA: TGTGCCAGCAATGGACAGGCCGGAATGAACACTGAAGCTTTCTTT
clone size: -; D gene: TRBD1; V gene: TRBV15; J gene: TRBJ2-7; CDR3 length: 14; CDR3 protein: CATSRQQGSYEQYF; CDR3 DNA: TGTGCCACCAGCAGACAACAGGGGTCCTACGAGCAGTACTTC
clone size: -; D gene: -; V gene: TRBV14; J gene: TRBJ2-7; CDR3 length: 13; CDR3 protein: CASSGKLGGEQYF; CDR3 DNA: TGTGCCAGCAGCGGGAAGCTGGGGGGAGAGCAGTACTTC
clone size: -; D gene: TRBD1; V gene: TRBV6-6; J gene: TRBJ1-2; CDR3 length: 15; CDR3 protein: CASSFSGQDQLSYTF; CDR3 DNA: TGTGCCAGCAGTTTCAGCGGACAGGACCAACTGAGCTACACCTTC
clone size: -; D gene: TRBD2; V gene: TRBV7-7; J gene: TRBJ2-1; CDR3 length: 15; CDR3 protein: CASSLAGGILNEQFF; CDR3 DNA: TGTGCTAGCAGCTTAGCGGGGGGGATCTTGAATGAGCAGTTCTTC
clone size: -; D gene: -; V gene: TRBV29-1; J gene: TRBJ2-1; CDR3 length: 12; CDR3 protein: CSARLTYNEQFF; CDR3 DNA: TGCAGCGCCCGACTGACCTACAATGAGCAGTTCTTC
clone size: -; D gene: TRBD2; V gene: TRBV29-1; J gene: TRBJ2-3; CDR3 length: 13; CDR3 protein: CSVDGLAGDTQYF; CDR3 DNA: TGCAGCGTTGACGGACTAGCGGGAGATACGCAGTATTTT
clone size: -; D gene: TRBD1; V gene: TRBV7-9; J gene: TRBJ1-2; CDR3 length: 16; CDR3 protein: CASSFVEGQGAGGYTF; CDR3 DNA: TGTGCCAGCAGCTTTGTGGAGGGTCAGGGGGCAGGTGGCTACACCTTC
clone size: -; D gene: -; V gene: TRBV6-1; J gene: TRBJ1-2; CDR3 length: 14; CDR3 protein: CASSESPGNYGYTF; CDR3 DNA: TGTGCCAGCAGTGAATCACCAGGAAACTATGGCTACACCTTC
clone size: -; D gene: -; V gene: TRBV6-5; J gene: TRBJ1-1; CDR3 length: 16; CDR3 protein: CASSYLSGSSGTEAFF; CDR3 DNA: TGTGCCAGCAGTTACCTATCGGGGAGTTCGGGCACTGAAGCTTTCTTT
clone size: -; D gene: -; V gene: TRBV9; J gene: TRBJ1-6; CDR3 length: 15; CDR3 protein: CASSVAVTSNSPLHF; CDR3 DNA: TGTGCCAGCAGCGTGGCAGTTACCTCTAATTCACCCCTCCACTTT
clone size: medium-sized; D gene: TRBD1; V gene: TRBV29-1; J gene: TRBJ1-2; CDR3 length: 17; CDR3 protein: CSVDPRGQGKSTYGYTF; CDR3 DNA: TGCAGCGTTGATCCCCGAGGACAGGGGAAGTCCACATATGGCTACACCTTC
clone size: -; D gene: -; V gene: TRBV27; J gene: TRBJ1-5; CDR3 length: 14; CDR3 protein: CASSRGLFDQPQHF; CDR3 DNA: TGTGCCAGCAGCCGGGGGCTTTTCGATCAGCCCCAGCATTTT
clone size: -; D gene: -; V gene: TRBV5-1; J gene: TRBJ2-7; CDR3 length: 16; CDR3 protein: CASSHRNRAQRYEQYF; CDR3 DNA: TGCGCCAGCAGCCACCGCAACAGGGCCCAGAGGTACGAGCAGTACTTC
clone size: -; D gene: TRBD1; V gene: TRBV19; J gene: TRBJ1-5; CDR3 length: 15; CDR3 protein: CASSRTGAWNQPQHF; CDR3 DNA: TGTGCCAGTAGTAGGACAGGGGCCTGGAATCAGCCCCAGCATTTT
clone size: -; D gene: TRBD1; V gene: TRBV6-5; J gene: TRBJ1-3; CDR3 length: 15; CDR3 protein: CASRQDLGQPNTIYF; CDR3 DNA: TGTGCCAGCAGGCAAGACCTGGGACAGCCCAACACCATATATTTT
clone size: -; D gene: -; V gene: TRBV2; J gene: TRBJ2-3; CDR3 length: 14; CDR3 protein: CASSEVGAEDTQYF; CDR3 DNA: TGTGCCAGCAGTGAGGTGGGGGCGGAAGATACGCAGTATTTT
clone size: -; D gene: TRBD2; V gene: TRBV7-2; J gene: TRBJ2-5; CDR3 length: 15; CDR3 protein: CASSLNGGAQETQYF; CDR3 DNA: TGTGCCAGCAGCTTGAACGGGGGGGCCCAAGAGACCCAGTACTTC
clone size: -; D gene: -; V gene: TRBV4-3; J gene: TRBJ1-1; CDR3 length: 15; CDR3 protein: CASSQEEGPYTEAFF; CDR3 DNA: TGCGCCAGCAGCCAAGAGGAGGGCCCGTACACTGAAGCTTTCTTT
clone size: once; D gene: -; V gene: TRBV2; J gene: TRBJ1-3; CDR3 length: 16; CDR3 protein: CASSDSPRVGGNTIYF; CDR3 DNA: TGTGCCAGCAGTGATTCGCCCAGGGTTGGTGGAAACACCATATATTTT
clone size: once; D gene: -; V gene: TRBV10-1; J gene: TRBJ2-5; CDR3 length: 14; CDR3 protein: CASSDGPKRETQYF; CDR3 DNA: TGCGCCAGCAGTGATGGTCCGAAGAGGGAGACCCAGTACTTC
clone size: -; D gene: TRBD1; V gene: TRBV27; J gene: TRBJ2-1; CDR3 length: 14; CDR3 protein: CASSYRGTHNEQFF; CDR3 DNA: TGTGCCAGCAGTTACAGGGGGACCCACAATGAGCAGTTCTTC
clone size: once; D gene: -; V gene: TRBV6-4; J gene: TRBJ1-1; CDR3 length: 15; CDR3 protein: CASSWFKEVGTEAFF; CDR3 DNA: TGTGCCAGCAGTTGGTTTAAGGAGGTCGGCACTGAAGCTTTCTTT
clone size: -; D gene: -; V gene: TRBV5-6; J gene: TRBJ1-1; CDR3 length: 13; CDR3 protein: CASSHGKNTEAFF; CDR3 DNA: TGTGCCAGCAGCCACGGGAAGAACACTGAAGCTTTCTTT
clone size: -; D gene: -; V gene: TRBV21-1; J gene: TRBJ2-7; CDR3 length: 19; CDR3 protein: CASSKKIDGEAGDGYEQYF; CDR3 DNA: TGTGCCAGCAGCAAAAAAATCGACGGTGAAGCGGGAGACGGGTACGAGCAGTACTTC
clone size: -; D gene: TRBD2; V gene: TRBV14; J gene: TRBJ2-1; CDR3 length: 15; CDR3 protein: CASSKAGSGNNEQFF; CDR3 DNA: TGTGCCAGCAGCAAAGCGGGAAGCGGGAACAATGAGCAGTTCTTC
clone size: -; D gene: -; V gene: TRBV19; J gene: TRBJ1-4; CDR3 length: 13; CDR3 protein: CASRSRQNEKLFF; CDR3 DNA: TGTGCCAGTAGAAGCAGACAGAATGAAAAACTGTTTTTT
clone size: -; D gene: -; V gene: TRBV14; J gene: TRBJ2-2; CDR3 length: 13; CDR3 protein: CASSPFPAGELFF; CDR3 DNA: TGTGCCAGCAGCCCCTTCCCCGCCGGGGAGCTGTTTTTT
clone size: -; D gene: -; V gene: TRBV7-2; J gene: TRBJ1-2; CDR3 length: 13; CDR3 protein: CASSFARDYGYTF; CDR3 DNA: TGTGCCAGCAGCTTCGCCAGGGACTATGGCTACACCTTC
clone size: -; D gene: TRBD1; V gene: TRBV7-6; J gene: TRBJ2-5; CDR3 length: 12; CDR3 protein: CASGTGPETQYF; CDR3 DNA: TGTGCCAGCGGGACAGGGCCAGAGACCCAGTACTTC
clone size: once; D gene: -; V gene: TRBV19; J gene: TRBJ2-7; CDR3 length: 14; CDR3 protein: CASRLQGSTYEQYF; CDR3 DNA: TGTGCCAGTCGGCTCCAGGGGTCAACCTACGAGCAGTACTTC
clone size: -; D gene: TRBD1; V gene: TRBV2; J gene: TRBJ1-5; CDR3 length: 16; CDR3 protein: CASSVGQGVRNQPQHF; CDR3 DNA: TGTGCCAGCAGTGTTGGACAGGGGGTCCGCAATCAGCCCCAGCATTTT
clone size: -; D gene: TRBD1; V gene: TRBV9; J gene: TRBJ1-3; CDR3 length: 16; CDR3 protein: CASSEGQGEARNTIYF; CDR3 DNA: TGTGCCAGCAGCGAAGGACAGGGCGAGGCTCGGAACACCATATATTTT
clone size: -; D gene: TRBD2; V gene: TRBV7-9; J gene: TRBJ2-7; CDR3 length: 14; CDR3 protein: CASSPRDGGYEQYF; CDR3 DNA: TGTGCCAGCAGCCCTAGGGACGGGGGGTACGAGCAGTACTTC
clone size: -; D gene: -; V gene: TRBV5-1; J gene: TRBJ2-7; CDR3 length: 14; CDR3 protein: CASRRTISTYEQYF; CDR3 DNA: TGCGCCAGCAGACGGACTATAAGCACCTACGAGCAGTACTTC
clone size: once; D gene: -; V gene: TRBV9; J gene: TRBJ2-7; CDR3 length: 13; CDR3 protein: CASSRGSPYEQYF; CDR3 DNA: TGTGCCAGCAGCCGCGGTAGCCCCTACGAGCAGTACTTC
clone size: -; D gene: TRBD1; V gene: TRBV18; J gene: TRBJ2-2; CDR3 length: 15; CDR3 protein: CASSWGQGNTGELFF; CDR3 DNA: TGTGCCAGCTCATGGGGACAGGGGAACACCGGGGAGCTGTTTTTT
clone size: -; D gene: -; V gene: TRBV4-1; J gene: TRBJ2-3; CDR3 length: 13; CDR3 protein: CASSQNRLDTQYF; CDR3 DNA: TGCGCCAGCAGCCAAAACCGGTTAGATACGCAGTATTTT
clone size: few; D gene: -; V gene: TRBV2; J gene: TRBJ1-3; CDR3 length: 16; CDR3 protein: CASSGDDTGTGNTIYF; CDR3 DNA: TGTGCCAGCAGTGGGGACGATACAGGCACGGGAAACACCATATATTTT
clone size: -; D gene: -; V gene: TRBV10-3; J gene: TRBJ2-3; CDR3 length: 12; CDR3 protein: CAISESTDTQYF; CDR3 DNA: TGTGCCATCAGTGAGTCGACAGATACGCAGTATTTT
clone size: -; D gene: TRBD1; V gene: TRBV6-5; J gene: TRBJ2-7; CDR3 length: 15; CDR3 protein: CASSIGTAGKNEQYF; CDR3 DNA: TGTGCCAGCAGCATAGGGACAGCCGGGAAGAACGAGCAGTACTTC
clone size: once; D gene: -; V gene: TRBV19; J gene: TRBJ2-6; CDR3 length: 18; CDR3 protein: CASSMTVDFNQRGRVLTF; CDR3 DNA: TGTGCCAGTAGTATGACGGTGGACTTCAACCAACGGGGCCGCGTCCTGACTTTC